These 28 T cell receptor beta chains were sequenced from one sample in a study of blood T cell repertoires in COVID-19. The data were produced by immunoSEQ multiplex PCR, yet TCRdb's version contains in-frame clones alone and is incomplete. The sample carries around 100,000 clones, approximately 81% recorded once. The sample comprised peripheral blood. The receptors were sampled from a human donor in a cohort sampled during active COVID-19.

The chain has TRBV19 and TRBJ1-3, with TRBD1 matching over 9 bases. Germline CDR1 and CDR2: LNHDA and SQIVND (reference sequence). This CDR3 contains 13 residues. Trimming cost V 7 bases and J 3 bases; bases outside gene matches: 1. CDR3 sequence reads: CASKDRGGNTIYF. The CDR3 nucleotides read TGTGCCAGTAAGGACAGGGGTGGAAACACCATATATTTT. Full variable domain (missing parts from reference TRBV19 and TRBJ1-3): DGGITQSPKYLFRKEGQNVTLSCEQNLNHDAMYWYRQDPGQGLRLIYYSQIVNDFQKGDIAEGYSVSREKKESFPLTVTSAQKNPTAFYLCASKDRGGNTIYFGEGSWLTVV.

The chain links TRBV28 to TRBJ1-2; 9 bases are a match to TRBD1. The junction had 10 bases not matched to a gene; V was cut back by 5 bases and J by 0 bases. The germline gives CDR1 MDHEN, CDR2 SYDVKM. The CDR3 is made up of 17 amino acids. The CDR3 spells CASSAIDRGYANYGYTF. Here the CDR3 DNA reads TGTGCCAGCAGTGCGATCGACAGGGGGTATGCTAACTATGGCTACACCTTC.

The rearrangement uses TRBV12-3 or TRBV12-4 and TRBJ1-1; D is possibly TRBD1 (5 bases). The CDR3 contains 13 residues. Trimming cost V 1 base and J 7 bases, with 10 bases left between them. CDR3 protein: CASSLGQGIEAFF. The CDR3, as DNA: TGTGCCAGCAGTTTAGGGCAGGGTATTGAAGCTTTCTTT.

The rearrangement uses TRBV11-2 and TRBJ2-3; 8 bases are shared with TRBD2. The CDR3 totals 15 residues. V dropped 6 bases and J dropped 2; count of bases not matched to a gene: 7. The germline V gene encodes CDR1 SGHAT and CDR2 FQNNGV. CDR3 residues: CASRTRGGSTDTQYF. CDR3 in DNA: TGTGCCAGCAGGACACGGGGGGGCTCCACAGATACGCAGTATTTT.

The chain combines TRBV2 with TRBJ1-1, with D possibly being TRBD1 (5 bases). V was clipped by 0 bases and J by 11 bases, with 10 bases between them. Germline-derived CDR1 and CDR2 are SNHLY and FYNNEI. The CDR3 is made up of 12 amino acids. CDR3 coding DNA: TGTGCCAGCAGTGAAGCGTTCAGGGTGGCTTTCTTT. Its protein is CASSEAFRVAFF.

The sample holds one count of this clone. The CDR3 DNA reads as TGTGCCAGCAGTTGGACTAGCGGGGGTGAGCAGTTCTTC. Its protein product is CASSWTSGGEQFF. The chain combines TRBV12-3 or TRBV12-4 with TRBJ2-1; 13 nucleotides line up with TRBD2. CDR3 size: 13 residues. Trimming cost V 4 bases and J 9 bases; bases outside gene matches: 0.

In nucleotides, the CDR3 is TGTGCCACCAGCAGTGGCCAGGGGGAATACGAGCAGTACTTC. Residues: CATSSGQGEYEQYF. This chain joins TRBV15 and TRBJ2-7; 7 bases agree with TRBD1. CDR1 and CDR2 (germline): LNHNV, YYDKDF (reference sequence). The CDR3 is 14 amino acids. V dropped 3 bases and J dropped 4; count of bases not matched to a gene: 6.

This rearrangement joins TRBV5-1 to TRBJ2-5, with a possible D match to TRBD2 (6 bases). CDR3 size: 11 residues. The V and J ends lost 0 bases and 9 bases respectively, with 6 bases between them. CDR1 and CDR2 (germline): SGHRS, YFSETQ. CDR3 sequence: CASSLGGAQYF. The DNA for the CDR3 is TGCGCCAGCAGCTTGGGGGGGGCCCAGTACTTC.

CDR3 amino acids: CASSHTGTGVGYEQYF. Here the CDR3 DNA reads TGTGCCAGCAGCCACACAGGGACAGGGGTCGGCTACGAGCAGTACTTC. This rearrangement joins TRBV3-1 (or the pseudogene TRBV3-2) to TRBJ2-7; 10 nucleotides agree with TRBD1. The CDR3 is made up of 16 amino acids. Germline V gene lookup returns CDR1 LGHDT and CDR2 YNNKEL (reference sequence). V trimming: 3 bases; J trimming: 3 bases; junction bases outside the gene matches: 8.

The V and J genes are TRBV5-4 and TRBJ1-1; D not certain. CDR1 and CDR2 (germline): SGHNT, YYREEE (reference sequence). Trimming pared 1 base from V and 1 base from J, leaving 5 bases between. There are 13 residues in the CDR3. CDR3 coding DNA: TGTGCCAGCAGCTTGCTTTCGAACACTGAAGCTTTCTTT. Translated: CASSLLSNTEAFF.

Only one count was recorded for this clone. The V gene is TRBV19, the J gene TRBJ2-3; TRBD2 matches 8 bases. CDR3 length equals 15 residues. Germline-derived CDR1 and CDR2 are LNHDA and SQIVND (reference sequence). Trimming cost V 2 bases and J 4 bases; bases outside gene matches: 5. The CDR3 sequence is CASSILGGAADTQYF. The CDR3 DNA reads TGTGCCAGTAGTATACTCGGGGGGGCAGCAGATACGCAGTATTTT. The variable domain in full, completed from reference TRBV19 and TRBJ2-3, reads DGGITQSPKYLFRKEGQNVTLSCEQNLNHDAMYWYRQDPGQGLRLIYYSQIVNDFQKGDIAEGYSVSREKKESFPLTVTSAQKNPTAFYLCASSILGGAADTQYFGPGTRLTVL.

The chain combines TRBV18 with TRBJ2-7, with D possibly matching TRBD1 (6 bases). The germline V and J ends were trimmed by 6 bases and 1 base, with 13 bases remaining between them. This CDR3 contains 14 residues. CDR1 KGHSH and CDR2 LQKENI come from the germline V gene. CDR3 DNA sequence: TGTGCCAGCTCGCCTGCCGGGACATCCTACGAGCAGTACTTC. This encodes CASSPAGTSYEQYF.

The chain links TRBV5-1 to TRBJ1-1, with D perhaps matching TRBD1 (5 bases). The CDR3 sequence is 14 residues long. V dropped 4 bases and J dropped 0 bases, with 10 bases sitting between them. Germline values: CDR1 SGHRS, CDR2 YFSETQ. The CDR3 region is CASSQGELNTEAFF. Here the CDR3 DNA reads TGCGCCAGCAGCCAGGGCGAGTTGAACACTGAAGCTTTCTTT.

The rearrangement uses TRBV10-3 and TRBJ1-5; D not resolved. This CDR3 has 15 residues. Trimming took 0 bases from V and 7 from J, leaving 13 bases between them. CDR1 is ENHRY, CDR2 SYGVKD, per germline. DNA for the CDR3: TGTGCCATCAGTGAGTCGACTCGCAATGGGCAGCCCCAGCATTTT. This encodes CAISESTRNGQPQHF.

The chain employs TRBV9 and TRBJ2-5; 7 bases map to TRBD1. V was clipped by 1 base and J by 5 bases; unmatched bases: 8. CDR1 is SGDLS, CDR2 YYNGEE, per germline. This CDR3 is built from 15 residues. The CDR3 nucleotides are TGTGCCAGCAGCGTAACAAGGGGGCGCTGGGAGACCCAGTACTTC. This translates into CASSVTRGRWETQYF.

This chain joins TRBV14 and TRBJ2-2; D possibly corresponds to TRBD2 (5 bases). This CDR3 region has 14 residues. V lost 1 base to trimming and J lost 6 bases, with 9 bases between them. Per germline, CDR1 SGHDN and CDR2 FVKESK. CDR3 sequence reads: CASSQGLRAGELFF. As DNA, the CDR3 is TGTGCCAGCAGCCAAGGGTTGAGGGCCGGGGAGCTGTTTTTT.

The V call is TRBV7-8, the J call TRBJ2-2; D might be TRBD2 (5 bases). CDR3 length equals 18 residues. Germline V gene sequence: CDR1 SGHVS, CDR2 FQNEAQ. Trimming took off 0 bases at V and 0 bases at J, with 14 bases between the two ends. The CDR3 DNA sequence: TGTGCCAGCAGCTTAGCGAGGGTGCTAGGGACGAACACCGGGGAGCTGTTTTTT. It yields the protein CASSLARVLGTNTGELFF.

The CDR3 protein is CASSSPQTYTGELFF. CDR3 nucleotides: TGTGCCAGTAGTTCCCCTCAGACTTACACCGGGGAGCTGTTTTTT. The J gene is TRBJ2-2, the V gene TRBV19, with unresolved D. Germline-derived CDR1 and CDR2 are LNHDA and SQIVND (reference sequence). This CDR3 has 15 residues. The V end was cut by 5 bases, the J end by 3 bases, with 13 bases between.

The V and J genes are TRBV27 and TRBJ1-5; D perhaps matches TRBD1 (5 bases). V dropped 5 bases and J dropped 0 bases, with 8 bases sitting between them. The germline CDR1 and CDR2 sequences are MNHEY and SMNVEV (reference sequence). CDR3 length: 14 amino acids. CDR3 in DNA: TGTGCCAGCAGTCCGCAGGGTAGCAATCAGCCCCAGCATTTT. As protein: CASSPQGSNQPQHF.

This clone was counted once. This rearrangement joins TRBV18 to TRBJ2-7; 8 bases align to TRBD2. Germline loops: CDR1 KGHSH, CDR2 LQKENI. V shed 2 bases, J shed 0 bases, and the junction held 3 bases outside the gene matches. This CDR3 is built from 15 residues. The CDR3 protein is CASSPTSGGSYEQYF. CDR3 nucleotides: TGTGCCAGCTCACCAACCAGCGGGGGCTCCTACGAGCAGTACTTC. Supplemented by reference TRBV18 and TRBJ2-7, the full variable domain reads NAGVMQNPRHLVRRRGQEARLRCSPMKGHSHVYWYRQLPEEGLKFMVYLQKENIIDESGMPKERFSAEFPKEGPSILRIQQVVRGDSAAYFCASSPTSGGSYEQYFGPGTRLTVT.

The V and J genes are TRBV7-8 and TRBJ2-3; D unresolved. The ends were cut back, 8 bases at V and 4 bases at J, with 7 bases in the middle. The germline V gene has CDR1 SGHVS and CDR2 FQNEAQ. The CDR3 covers 11 residues. CDR3 nucleotide sequence: TGTGCCAGCCGAGGCCCAGATACGCAGTATTTT. This gives the protein CASRGPDTQYF.

The V call is TRBV6-2 or TRBV6-3, the J call TRBJ2-7; the D gene is possibly TRBD1 (5 bases). Germline-derived CDR1 and CDR2 are MNHEY and SVGEGT. V lost 2 bases and J lost 5, with 13 bases in between. The CDR3 spans 14 residues. CDR3 region: CASSYARESHEQYF. The CDR3 DNA sequence: TGTGCCAGCAGTTACGCCAGGGAATCCCACGAGCAGTACTTC.

The chain uses TRBV2 and TRBJ2-3; 10 bases line up with TRBD1. The CDR3 totals 16 residues. The germline V gene has CDR1 SNHLY and CDR2 FYNNEI. Unmatched junction bases numbered 16, after V lost 6 bases and J lost 10 bases. The CDR3 coding sequence is TGTGCCAGCAGGTATCAGACAGGGGGCGCACCGGGGGCGCAGTATTTT. Protein sequence: CASRYQTGGAPGAQYF.

The rearrangement links TRBV4-3 to TRBJ2-1; TRBD1 might be the D (5 bases). The CDR3 extends over 16 amino acids. Trimming stripped 4 bases from V and 3 bases from J, with 16 bases between. Per germline, CDR1 LGHNA and CDR2 YSLEER. CDR3 sequence: CASSPQSPGHYNEQFF. CDR3 DNA sequence: TGCGCCAGCAGCCCCCAATCCCCTGGACACTACAATGAGCAGTTCTTC.

The genes are TRBV7-9 and TRBJ1-5; weak D call: TRBD1 (6 bases). With 5 bases removed from V and 5 bases from J, the gap between germline ends came to 13 bases. From germline, CDR1 is SEHNR and CDR2 FQNEAQ (reference sequence). The CDR3 contains 14 residues. The CDR3 is CASSPPDRDQPQHF. The CDR3 DNA reads TGTGCCAGCAGCCCACCGGACAGAGATCAGCCCCAGCATTTT.

The chain carries TRBV27 and TRBJ1-4, with 8 positions matching TRBD1. Germline V gene data show CDR1 as MNHEY and CDR2 as SMNVEV (reference sequence). J lost 5 bases, V lost 3 bases, and 2 bases had no gene match. The CDR3 consists of 14 residues. The CDR3 region has the DNA TGTGCCAGCAGTTTTTACAGGGGGAATGAAAAACTGTTTTTT. Its protein product is CASSFYRGNEKLFF.

J is TRBJ1-2 and V is TRBV15, with 7 bases fitting TRBD1. Germline values: CDR1 LNHNV, CDR2 YYDKDF (reference sequence). V lost 3 bases and J lost 2; bases outside the gene matches: 3. The CDR3 is 14 amino acids. CDR3 amino acids: CATSRIQGNYGYTF. The CDR3 DNA is TGTGCCACCAGCAGGATACAGGGGAACTATGGCTACACCTTC.

This rearrangement joins TRBV27 to TRBJ2-5, with TRBD2 as a possible D gene (5 bases). There are 14 residues in the CDR3. Germline V lookup: CDR1 MNHEY, CDR2 SMNVEV (reference sequence). V lost 5 bases, J lost 2 bases, and 12 bases lay in between. Here the CDR3 DNA reads TGTGCCAGCAGTCCCACGAGAGGGCAAGAGACCCAGTACTTC. Its translation is CASSPTRGQETQYF.